This T cell receptor beta chain was observed in a study of shared clonotypes between healthy human individuals. Looking at the study overall: The study used three CD4 naive, three CD4 memory, two CD8 naive and one CD8 memory plate per donor.

General study points: Clonotype sharing across several donors was observed for 4% to 5.5% of naive CD4 clonotypes.

The length of the CDR3 is 18 residues. Trimming left V 3 bases short and J 4 bases short, with 24 bases between. The germline gives CDR1 MNHNS, CDR2 SASEGT. Of note for this clone: The antigen is unknown.

The DNA input per sorted-subset replicate PCR was roughly 210 ng, corresponding to some 27,000 T cell genomes. As originally analysed: ImmunoSEQ gave junction-only sequences without quality scores, so filtering differed. Clones were read by immunoSEQ multiplex PCR, and TCRdb kept only the in-frame ones, dropping some. Clone size and the V and J calls come from that table; the DNA yielded D and trimming. Of about 690,000 clones listed, about 92% were seen once; the top ten hold roughly 36%. This receptor was identified in a man aged 18 to 30 in good health. Some clones in this sample may be carry-over from other donors' samples. The chain has TRBV6-1 and TRBJ1-1; weak D call: TRBD1 (5 bases). The sequenced sample consisted of memory CD8+ T cells from PBMCs. Subset of the sample: CD45RO+ cells pooled with CCR7-negative TemRA cells. Here the CDR3 reads CASSDVRDEVTYFTEAFF. The CDR3 bases are TGTGCCAGCAGTGACGTTCGGGACGAGGTAACATACTTCACTGAAGCTTTCTTT.